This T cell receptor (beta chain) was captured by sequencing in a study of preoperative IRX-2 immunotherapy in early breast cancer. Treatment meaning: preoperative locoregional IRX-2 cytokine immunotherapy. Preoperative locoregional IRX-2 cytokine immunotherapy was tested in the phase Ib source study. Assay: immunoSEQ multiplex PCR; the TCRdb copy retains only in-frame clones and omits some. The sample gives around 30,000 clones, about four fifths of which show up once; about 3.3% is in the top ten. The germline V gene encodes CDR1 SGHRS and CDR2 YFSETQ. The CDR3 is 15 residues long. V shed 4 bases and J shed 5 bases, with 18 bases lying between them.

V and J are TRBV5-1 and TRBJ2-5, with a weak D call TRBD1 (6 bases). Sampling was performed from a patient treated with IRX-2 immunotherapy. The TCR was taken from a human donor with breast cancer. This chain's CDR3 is CASSRDNPLGETQYF. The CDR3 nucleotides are TGCGCCAGCAGCCGGGACAACCCACTGGGGGAGACCCAGTACTTC.